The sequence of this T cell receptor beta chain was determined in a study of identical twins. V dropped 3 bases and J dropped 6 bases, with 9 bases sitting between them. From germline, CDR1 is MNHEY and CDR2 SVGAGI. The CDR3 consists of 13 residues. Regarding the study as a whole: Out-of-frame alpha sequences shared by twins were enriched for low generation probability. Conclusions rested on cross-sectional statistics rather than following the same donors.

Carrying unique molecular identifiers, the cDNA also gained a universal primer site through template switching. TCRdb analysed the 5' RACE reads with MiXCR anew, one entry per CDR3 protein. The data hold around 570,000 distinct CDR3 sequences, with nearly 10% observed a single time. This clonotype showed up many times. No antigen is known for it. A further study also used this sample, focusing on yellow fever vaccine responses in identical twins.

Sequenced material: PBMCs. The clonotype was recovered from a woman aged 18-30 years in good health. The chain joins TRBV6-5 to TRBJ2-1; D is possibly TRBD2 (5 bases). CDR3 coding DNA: TGTGCCAGCAGTTATGTAGCGACCAATGAGCAGTTCTTC. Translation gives CASSYVATNEQFF.